This T cell receptor (beta chain) was found in a study of blood T cell repertoires in COVID-19 (dated by TCRdb to 2018 to 2020). Study-level background: Collaborator samples came from the United States, Italy and Spain and covered acute and convalescent phases of COVID-19. The material from the prospective study consisted of cDNA or gDNA derived from T cells, B-cell-depleted T cells, or PBMCs. Deeply sampled blood TCRbeta repertoires from subjects exposed to, actively infected with, or recovered from COVID-19 were included in the dataset. A freely available public database, intended as a resource for researchers studying the immune response to SARS-CoV-2, is where the repertoires were released. The samples were drawn from two sources: the first 160 participants of the ongoing ImmuneRACE study, and some 1,300 subjects contributed by 6 global collaborators. A de-identified subject ID, COVID-19 status, age in years and sex were almost always included in the sample metadata. Where available, HLA class I and class II types were obtained from metadata supplied by the sample provider rather than from assay-based typing.

Whole blood was collected in K2EDTA tubes by collaborating institutions according to the institutions' own protocols. For TCRbeta analysis, collaborator samples were shipped as frozen whole blood, as isolated PBMCs, or as DNA extracted from either sample type. With respect to this clone: Its antigen target is currently unknown. Within one base of it there is no much larger clone, and no base qualities were kept.

TCRbeta CDR3 regions were amplified from genomic DNA by means of the immunoSEQ Assay, a bias-controlled multiplex PCR. Per the authors' processing: The number of nucleated cells in each sample was estimated by amplification of reference gene primers within the assay. To quantify the absolute abundance of each unique TCRbeta CDR3 rearrangement, sequence reads were collapsed and filtered. For each sample, productive Simpson clonality was calculated by taking the square root of Simpson's diversity index across productive rearrangements. TCRdb carries this immuneACCESS record with in-frame sequences only. Its versions omit some clonotypes, under half of them owing to an unresolved V gene in the studies checked, with the rest unexplained. V, J and clone size reflect that table, while D and trimming were determined from the DNA. The sample table records roughly 300,000 clones; approximately 80% of these occur just once. The ten largest clones represent roughly 2.9% of the sample.

General conclusions and limits of the study: The amount of clinical and demographic metadata varied by source and participant and was provided uncurated.

This sequence originates from a woman aged 55-75 years with active or convalescent COVID-19. The specimen was peripheral blood.

The CDR3 region reads CASSLTSSSNHQFF. The DNA sequence reads TGTGCCAGCAGCTTAACGAGTTCCTCGAATCATCAGTTCTTC. In this chain, TRBV7-3 is recombined with TRBJ2-1; the D gene assignment is ambiguous. The germline V gene specifies SGHTA as CDR1 and FQGTGA as CDR2. The CDR3 numbers 14 residues from cysteine through phenylalanine. The entry retains the CDR3 DNA only, 42 bases that are in frame from base 1. The junction shows trimming of 0 bases on V and 13 bases on J, plus 16 bases between the germline ends.